Listed here are 19 T cell receptor beta chains from one sample, sequenced in a study of cytomegalovirus exposure and HLA in healthy donors. PCR primers comprised 60 Vbeta and 13 Jbeta primers. Profiling relied on immunoSEQ multiplex PCR, and the TCRdb table lists in-frame clones only, not all of them. This table has about 140,000 clones, approximately 80% appearing once. The specimen was PBMCs. Receptor source: a female donor in good health and CMV-seronegative.

This chain connects TRBV5-1 to TRBJ1-4, with 10 bases matching TRBD1. CDR3 size: 17 residues. Germline V gene sequence: CDR1 SGHRS, CDR2 YFSETQ. V was clipped by 4 bases and J by 0 bases; unmatched bases: 6. CDR3 in DNA: TGCGCCAGCAGCCCCGGACAGGGGGTTGCAACTAATGAAAAACTGTTTTTT. It codes for CASSPGQGVATNEKLFF.

The chain recombines TRBV7-9 with TRBJ2-1; 13 nucleotides agree with TRBD2. This CDR3 is 19 amino acids long. V shed 5 bases, J shed 0 bases, and the junction held 10 bases outside the gene matches. From germline, CDR1 is SEHNR and CDR2 FQNEAQ (reference sequence). CDR3 DNA: TGTGCCAGCAGCACAAGACTAGCGGGAGGCGTCATCTCCTACAATGAGCAGTTCTTC. The encoded protein is CASSTRLAGGVISYNEQFF.

In regard to this clone: A junction boundary mismatches the germline segment, possibly from a read error. The rearrangement joins TRBV9 to TRBJ1-2; 10 nucleotides match TRBD1. CDR3 size: 16 residues. Germline assignment: CDR1 SGDLS and CDR2 YYNGEE. The CDR3 sequence: CASSAPDRGLDYGYPF. For the CDR3, the DNA is TGTGCCAGCAGCGCCCCAGACAGGGGGCTAGACTATGGCTACCCCTTC.

The chain uses TRBV7-9 and TRBJ1-4; 9 nucleotides line up with TRBD1. Germline-derived CDR1 and CDR2 are SEHNR and FQNEAQ (reference sequence). Trimming cost V 1 base and J 9 bases; bases outside gene matches: 9. This CDR3 region has 16 residues. This CDR3 is CASSLVATGGMKKLFF. For the CDR3, the DNA is TGTGCCAGCAGCTTAGTAGCGACAGGGGGAATGAAAAAACTGTTTTTT.

The chain recombines TRBV19 with TRBJ1-5; 8 nucleotides align to TRBD1. The CDR3 has 15 amino acids. Germline V gene sequence: CDR1 LNHDA, CDR2 SQIVND (reference sequence). The J segment lost 2 bases and the V segment lost 6 bases, leaving 6 bases of the junction unmatched. DNA of the CDR3: TGTGCCAGTAGACCTCCGGGACAGGGCAATCAGCCCCAGCATTTT. It specifies CASRPPGQGNQPQHF.

This clone came up once. The chain recombines TRBV28 with TRBJ1-5; TRBD1 aligns across 10 bases. Germline V CDR1 and CDR2: MDHEN, SYDVKM. This CDR3 region has 16 residues. Trimming took 7 bases from V and 2 from J; bases not matched to a gene: 8. This CDR3 is CASTRMTGGGNQPQHF. CDR3 DNA: TGTGCCAGCACCCGTATGACAGGGGGCGGCAATCAGCCCCAGCATTTT.

The chain employs TRBV9 and TRBJ2-7, with 8 bases fitting TRBD1. Trimming removed 7 bases from V and 7 bases from J; junction bases left unmatched: 19. The CDR3 is 16 residues long. Germline V gene data show CDR1 as SGDLS and CDR2 as YYNGEE. CDR3 sequence: CASGPRSGQGVGEQYF. The DNA of the CDR3 is TGTGCCAGCGGCCCGAGGTCAGGACAGGGAGTGGGGGAGCAGTACTTC.

The chain combines TRBV4-1 with TRBJ2-7, with 7 bases identical to TRBD1. The CDR3 is 14 amino acids. J lost 4 bases, V lost 1 base, and 4 bases had no gene match. CDR1 MGHRA and CDR2 YSYEKL come from the germline V gene. CDR3 residues: CASSQVTGKYEQYF. CDR3 DNA: TGCGCCAGCAGCCAAGTGACAGGGAAGTACGAGCAGTACTTC.

The chain carries TRBV16 and TRBJ1-5, with D possibly matching TRBD1 (5 bases). Trimming took off 0 bases at V and 6 bases at J, with 9 bases between the two ends. Germline lookup yields CDR1 KGHSY and CDR2 FQNENV. CDR3 size: 14 residues. The CDR3 DNA reads TGTGCCAGCAGCCAATCCAAGGGGTTTCAGCCCCAGCATTTT. This gives the protein CASSQSKGFQPQHF. The full variable domain, in which reference TRBV16 and TRBJ1-5 provide the parts outside the CDR3, is GEEVAQTPKHLVRGEGQKAKLYCAPIKGHSYVFWYQQVLKNEFKFLISFQNENVFDETGMPKERFSAKCLPNSPCSLEIQATKLEDSAVYFCASSQSKGFQPQHFGDGTRLSIL.

This rearrangement joins TRBV5-1 to TRBJ1-4; D call uncertain. Germline-derived CDR1 and CDR2 are SGHRS and YFSETQ. The CDR3 loop spans 14 amino acids. The ends were cut back, 1 base at V and 4 bases at J, with 8 bases in the middle. CDR3 nucleotides: TGCGCCAGCAGCTTGAGCGGGAATAATGAAAAACTGTTTTTT. Its protein product is CASSLSGNNEKLFF.

The V and J genes are TRBV18 and TRBJ2-5, with 7 bases aligning to TRBD1. Germline CDR1 is KGHSH and CDR2 is LQKENI. After removal of 6 bases from V and 1 base from J, the junction contained 8 bases not matched to a gene. The CDR3 spans 15 residues. This CDR3 is CASSPDPGGQETQYF. In DNA form, the CDR3 reads TGTGCCAGCTCCCCAGATCCAGGGGGCCAAGAGACCCAGTACTTC. Combining the CDR3 with reference TRBV18 and TRBJ2-5 gives the whole variable domain NAGVMQNPRHLVRRRGQEARLRCSPMKGHSHVYWYRQLPEEGLKFMVYLQKENIIDESGMPKERFSAEFPKEGPSILRIQQVVRGDSAAYFCASSPDPGGQETQYFGPGTRLLVL.

The DNA for the CDR3 is TGTGCCAGCAGCCAAGGCCTAGCCGCCGACAATGAGCAGTTCTTC. Amino acid sequence: CASSQGLAADNEQFF. The chain carries TRBV14 and TRBJ2-1, with a weak D call TRBD2 (5 bases). V shed 1 base and J shed 5 bases, with 12 bases lying between them. Per germline, CDR1 SGHDN and CDR2 FVKESK. This CDR3 comprises 15 residues.

The chain has TRBV19 and TRBJ1-1; TRBD1 matches 9 bases. The CDR3 has 16 amino acids. Germline V lookup: CDR1 LNHDA, CDR2 SQIVND (reference sequence). J was trimmed by 4 bases and V by 3 bases; bases with no gene match: 9. The CDR3 nucleotides read TGTGCCAGTAGTATCGGGACAGGGAGGGGAGTCACTGAAGCTTTCTTT. Its translation: CASSIGTGRGVTEAFF.

The chain combines TRBV7-9 with TRBJ2-1; D may be TRBD1 (6 bases). This CDR3 is 13 amino acids long. Trimming shortened V by 3 bases and J by 9 bases, and 12 bases separated the two germline ends. Germline V CDR1 and CDR2: SEHNR, FQNEAQ (reference sequence). The CDR3 sequence: CASSLGASGEQFF. The CDR3 nucleotides read TGTGCCAGCAGCTTGGGGGCGTCTGGTGAGCAGTTCTTC.

The J gene is TRBJ1-2, the V gene TRBV27; 9 bases align to TRBD1. Per germline, CDR1 MNHEY and CDR2 SMNVEV (reference sequence). J gave up 2 bases and V 6 bases, and 7 bases lay outside the gene matches. The CDR3 consists of 15 residues. Written as DNA, the CDR3 is TGTGCCAGCAGACCCAGGGACAGGGCGAACTATGGCTACACCTTC. Translation: CASRPRDRANYGYTF.

The V call is TRBV2, the J call TRBJ1-4, with 8 bases matching TRBD1. V gave up 3 bases and J gave up 8 bases; unmatched junction bases: 2. CDR1 is SNHLY and CDR2 is FYNNEI in the germline V gene. The CDR3 runs 13 residues. As DNA, the CDR3 is TGTGCCAGCAGTGACAGGGACAGGGAAAAACTGTTTTTT. Protein: CASSDRDREKLFF.

This sequence joins TRBV28 and TRBJ2-6; D is possibly TRBD1 (6 bases). Germline loops: CDR1 MDHEN, CDR2 SYDVKM. CDR3 length equals 20 residues. V lost 2 bases to trimming and J lost 3 bases, with 23 bases between them. The CDR3 protein is CASSLGPNRSGVGGANVLTF. The CDR3 region has the DNA TGTGCCAGCAGTTTAGGTCCGAACCGTTCAGGGGTAGGTGGGGCCAACGTCCTGACTTTC.

This chain connects TRBV7-9 to TRBJ2-3; TRBD2 matches 7 bases. Per the germline V gene, CDR1 is SEHNR and CDR2 is FQNEAQ (reference sequence). This CDR3 spans 18 amino acids. J lost 3 bases, V lost 4 bases, and 16 bases had no gene match. The DNA for the CDR3 is TGTGCCAGCAGCTACCGACCAAAGCGGGACTTAGTGACAGATACGCAGTATTTT. Amino acid sequence: CASSYRPKRDLVTDTQYF.

V is TRBV19 and J is TRBJ1-2; tentative D call: TRBD1 (5 bases). Trimming removed 7 bases at V and 2 bases at J, with 11 bases between. The CDR3 consists of 13 residues. Per the germline V gene, CDR1 is LNHDA and CDR2 is SQIVND (reference sequence). The CDR3 spells CASTITGNYGYTF. The CDR3 DNA follows: TGTGCCAGTACCATTACAGGAAACTATGGCTACACCTTC. Using reference TRBV19 and TRBJ1-2 for the parts outside the CDR3, the full variable domain is DGGITQSPKYLFRKEGQNVTLSCEQNLNHDAMYWYRQDPGQGLRLIYYSQIVNDFQKGDIAEGYSVSREKKESFPLTVTSAQKNPTAFYLCASTITGNYGYTFGSGTRLTVV.